A single sample gave rise to the 11 T cell receptor beta chains below, sequenced in a study of control samples from healthy donors and cancer patients. Produced via immunoSEQ multiplex PCR; TCRdb's table is partial and in-frame only. The data contain under 150,000 clones, roughly 95% of them singletons. Sequenced sample: blood. These receptors were collected from a man aged 25-45 years in good health.

The chain carries TRBV2 and TRBJ2-5; 7 bases fit TRBD1. CDR1 and CDR2 (germline): SNHLY, FYNNEI. J gave up 3 bases and V 6 bases, and 7 bases lay outside the gene matches. There are 14 residues in the CDR3. DNA for the CDR3: TGTGCCAGCAGCGGACAGGATACAGAAGAGACCCAGTACTTC. Translating gives CASSGQDTEETQYF.

The chain couples TRBV6-5 to TRBJ1-5, with 9 bases fitting TRBD1. This CDR3 has 15 residues. The germline V gene encodes CDR1 MNHEY and CDR2 SVGAGI. With V trimmed by 5 bases and J by 5 bases, 7 bases remained unmatched. CDR3 nucleotide sequence: TGTGCCAGCAGTCCGACAGGGGGAAAGGATCAGCCCCAGCATTTT. Encoded protein: CASSPTGGKDQPQHF.

This clone was seen once. The gene calls are TRBV7-8 and TRBJ1-5; D is possibly TRBD1 (5 bases). V dropped 2 bases and J dropped 2 bases, with 13 bases sitting between them. The CDR3 covers 16 residues. The V gene's germline CDR1 is SGHVS and CDR2 FQNEAQ. CDR3 sequence (DNA): TGTGCCAGCAGCTTATTCAGCCAGGGAGGCAATCAGCCCCAGCATTTT. The encoded protein is CASSLFSQGGNQPQHF.

This CDR3 is CASSQGTGAVYEQYF. In nucleotides, the CDR3 is TGCGCCAGCAGCCAAGGGACAGGGGCCGTCTACGAGCAGTACTTC. The J gene is TRBJ2-7, the V gene TRBV4-1; TRBD1 aligns across 9 bases. The CDR3 runs to 15 residues. The germline V gene encodes CDR1 MGHRA and CDR2 YSYEKL. V gave up 1 base and J gave up 3 bases; unmatched junction bases: 4.

CDR3 in amino acids: CASSTGGGTEAFF. The CDR3 DNA sequence: TGTGCCAGCAGCACCGGAGGTGGGACTGAAGCTTTCTTT. The chain has TRBV6-6 and TRBJ1-1; D uncertain. Germline V gene lookup returns CDR1 MNHNY and CDR2 SVGAGI (reference sequence). CDR3 length: 13 residues. The germline V and J ends were trimmed by 6 bases and 5 bases, with 13 bases remaining between them.

The sample holds one count of this clone. This chain joins TRBV6-2 or TRBV6-3 and TRBJ1-4, with 10 bases that match TRBD1. The germline V gene has CDR1 MNHEY and CDR2 SVGEGT. Losses at the gene ends were 5 bases for V and 0 bases for J; bases not matched to a gene: 6. This CDR3 contains 17 residues. CDR3 sequence: CASSLPGQGTTNEKLFF. CDR3 in DNA: TGTGCCAGCAGTCTCCCGGGACAGGGGACAACTAATGAAAAACTGTTTTTT.

V is TRBV7-9 and J is TRBJ1-6; D remains unclear. The CDR3 contains 14 residues. Germline V gene data show CDR1 as SEHNR and CDR2 as FQNEAQ (reference sequence). With 7 bases removed from V and 1 base from J, the gap between germline ends came to 8 bases. The CDR3 DNA reads TGTGCCAGCATGTCGAGTTCCTATAATTCACCCCTCCACTTT. This gives the protein CASMSSSYNSPLHF.

The CDR3 DNA is TGTGCCAGCAGCCGGGGGACCCCGGGAGGGAATTCACCCCTCCACTTT. Residues: CASSRGTPGGNSPLHF. The V gene is TRBV5-8, the J gene TRBJ1-6; perhaps TRBD1 as D (5 bases). CDR3 length: 16 residues. V dropped 4 bases and J dropped 7 bases, with 18 bases sitting between them. The germline gives CDR1 SGHTS, CDR2 YDEGEE.

The V and J genes are TRBV11-3 and TRBJ2-5, with D perhaps TRBD2 (5 bases). The length of the CDR3 is 13 residues. Germline V gene data show CDR1 as SGHNT and CDR2 as YENEEA. Trimming cost V 5 bases and J 4 bases, with 11 bases left between them. CDR3 protein: CASSRRSGETQYF. The CDR3, as DNA: TGTGCCAGCAGCCGGAGGAGTGGAGAGACCCAGTACTTC.

This chain joins TRBV7-2 and TRBJ2-4; weak D call: TRBD1 (6 bases). The CDR3 runs to 18 residues. The germline gives CDR1 SGHTA, CDR2 FQGNSA. The V and J ends lost 4 bases and 0 bases respectively, with 19 bases between them. CDR3 in DNA: TGTGCCAGCAGCTCGAGGGGGTCAGGGGCGGTAGCCAAAAACATTCAGTACTTC. Protein product: CASSSRGSGAVAKNIQYF.

The chain is built from TRBV4-1 and TRBJ1-6; D is unresolved. V was trimmed by 1 base and J by 10 bases, leaving 14 bases between them. This CDR3 comprises 15 residues. Per the germline V gene, CDR1 is MGHRA and CDR2 is YSYEKL. This CDR3 reads CASSQVGVPMSPLHF. CDR3 bases: TGCGCCAGCAGCCAAGTCGGGGTACCCATGTCACCCCTCCACTTT.